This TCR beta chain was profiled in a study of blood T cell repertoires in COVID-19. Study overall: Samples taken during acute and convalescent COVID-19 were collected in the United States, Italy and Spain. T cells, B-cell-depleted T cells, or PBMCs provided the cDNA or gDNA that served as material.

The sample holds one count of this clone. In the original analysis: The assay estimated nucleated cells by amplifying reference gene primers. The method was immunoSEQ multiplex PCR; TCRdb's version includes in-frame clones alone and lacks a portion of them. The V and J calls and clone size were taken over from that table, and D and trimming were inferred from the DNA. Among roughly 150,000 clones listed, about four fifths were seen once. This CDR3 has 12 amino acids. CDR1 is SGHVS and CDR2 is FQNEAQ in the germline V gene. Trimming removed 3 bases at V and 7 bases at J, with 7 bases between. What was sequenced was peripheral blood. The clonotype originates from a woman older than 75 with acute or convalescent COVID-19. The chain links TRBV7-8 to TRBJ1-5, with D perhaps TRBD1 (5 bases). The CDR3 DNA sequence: TGTGCCAGCAGCTTGGACACCCAGCCCCAGCATTTT. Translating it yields CASSLDTQPQHF.